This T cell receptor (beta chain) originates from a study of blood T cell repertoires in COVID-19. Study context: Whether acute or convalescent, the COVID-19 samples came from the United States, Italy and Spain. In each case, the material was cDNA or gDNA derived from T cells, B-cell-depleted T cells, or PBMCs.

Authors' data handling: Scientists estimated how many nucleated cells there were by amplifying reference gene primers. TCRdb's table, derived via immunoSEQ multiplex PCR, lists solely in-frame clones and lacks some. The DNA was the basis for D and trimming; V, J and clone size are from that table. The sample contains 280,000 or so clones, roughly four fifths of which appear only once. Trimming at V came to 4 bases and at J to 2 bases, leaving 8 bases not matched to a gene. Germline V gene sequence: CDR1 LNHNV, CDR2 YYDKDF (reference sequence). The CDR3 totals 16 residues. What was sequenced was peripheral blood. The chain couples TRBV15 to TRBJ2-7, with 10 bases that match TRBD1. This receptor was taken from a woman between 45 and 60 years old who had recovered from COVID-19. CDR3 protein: CATSTLVGQGTYEQYF. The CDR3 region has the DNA TGTGCCACCAGCACCTTGGTGGGACAGGGGACCTACGAGCAGTACTTC.